The rows below give T cell receptor beta chains drawn from one sample of a study of PD-1 blockade in classical Hodgkin lymphoma. TCRdb's copy holds only in-frame clones and misses some; the assay was immunoSEQ multiplex PCR. In the table there are about 32,000 clones, about four fifths of which are singletons. Sequenced here: peripheral blood mononuclear cells (PBMCs), sampled before the fourth cycle of nivolumab. Receptor source: a human donor with classical Hodgkin lymphoma. The CDR3 runs from the conserved cysteine through the conserved F or W. The D gene is left open where the match is weak. The size entry is marked missing in some rows and otherwise reads once, few, many or a size class.

len	d_gene	j_gene	abundance	v_gene	CDR3aa	CDR3nt
14	.	TRBJ1-2	once	TRBV7-9	CASSLSLPPYGYTF	TGTGCCAGCAGCTTAAGCCTACCTCCCTATGGCTACACCTTC
13	.	TRBJ1-5	.	TRBV14	CASSQGLYQPQHF	TGTGCCAGCAGCCAAGGCCTGTATCAGCCCCAGCATTTT
18	.	TRBJ2-3	.	TRBV7-2	CASSPTREGGTYTDTQYF	TGTGCCAGCAGCCCAACTCGTGAGGGGGGGACATACACAGATACGCAGTATTTT
16	TRBD1	TRBJ2-2	few	TRBV27	CASSSWTGGGTGELFF	TGTGCCAGCAGTTCTTGGACAGGGGGCGGAACCGGGGAGCTGTTTTTT
12	.	TRBJ1-1	.	TRBV19	CASSRGGGQAFF	TGTGCCAGTAGTAGGGGCGGGGGCCAAGCTTTCTTT
14	.	TRBJ1-5	.	TRBV7-2	CASSLDGSRQPQHF	TGTGCCAGCAGCTTAGACGGCTCCCGCCAGCCCCAGCATTTT
15	TRBD1	TRBJ1-5	.	TRBV7-2	CASSLGGDRPRPQHF	TGTGCCAGCAGCTTAGGCGGGGACAGACCCCGGCCCCAGCATTTT
14	.	TRBJ2-5	once	TRBV5-1	CASSPGQPQETQYF	TGCGCCAGCAGTCCCGGACAGCCCCAAGAGACCCAGTACTTC
19	.	TRBJ2-2	.	TRBV28	CASSSPLFYRELNTGELFF	TGTGCCAGCAGTTCCCCACTTTTTTACAGGGAGCTTAACACCGGGGAGCTGTTTTTT
16	.	TRBJ2-2	.	TRBV7-3	CASSQNRPQNTGELFF	TGTGCCAGCAGCCAAAACAGGCCCCAAAACACCGGGGAGCTGTTTTTT
15	.	TRBJ2-5	.	TRBV10-1	CATPRRGEGQETQYF	TGCGCCACCCCCCGTAGGGGGGAGGGACAAGAGACCCAGTACTTC
12	.	TRBJ2-7	.	TRBV27	CASSLMGDEQYF	TGTGCCAGCAGTTTAATGGGGGACGAGCAGTACTTC
13	TRBD1	TRBJ2-1	.	TRBV2	CASSFQQGGEQFF	TGTGCCAGCAGTTTCCAACAGGGGGGTGAGCAGTTCTTC
15	TRBD1	TRBJ1-5	.	TRBV18	CASSRDEGAWQPQHF	TGTGCCAGCTCACGCGATGAGGGGGCTTGGCAGCCCCAGCATTTT
14	.	TRBJ2-5	.	TRBV7-2	CASSLDWGAETQYF	TGTGCCAGCAGCTTAGATTGGGGAGCGGAGACCCAGTACTTC
13	TRBD1	TRBJ1-2	.	TRBV27	CASSLPGGYGYTF	TGTGCCAGCAGTTTACCAGGGGGCTATGGCTACACCTTC
17	.	TRBJ1-6	.	TRBV5-4	CASSLDSDLSRNSPLHF	TGTGCCAGCAGCTTGGATTCTGACCTCTCTCGCAATTCACCCCTCCACTTT
13	.	TRBJ2-2	few	TRBV7-8	CASTGLNTGELFF	TGTGCCAGCACCGGATTGAACACCGGGGAGCTGTTTTTT
15	.	TRBJ2-5	.	TRBV5-6	CASSLRDWEAETQYF	TGTGCCAGCAGCTTGCGTGACTGGGAAGCAGAGACCCAGTACTTC
16	.	TRBJ1-5	.	TRBV7-2	CASSLVGTPIDQPQHF	TGTGCCAGCAGCTTAGTCGGAACTCCCATCGATCAGCCCCAGCATTTT
17	.	TRBJ2-1	.	TRBV11-3	CASSFYYGRSVHNEQFF	TGTGCCAGCAGCTTTTATTACGGGCGGTCGGTGCACAATGAGCAGTTCTTC
18	TRBD2	TRBJ2-1	.	TRBV19	CASSMMVGTSGSYNEQFF	TGTGCCAGTAGTATGATGGTGGGGACTAGCGGCTCCTACAATGAGCAGTTCTTC
14	.	TRBJ2-7	.	TRBV5-1	CASTLGHGQGGQYF	TGCGCCAGCACCCTAGGTCATGGTCAAGGGGGGCAGTACTTC
15	.	TRBJ1-4	.	TRBV4-3	CASSQGVGVDEKLFF	TGCGCCAGCAGCCAGGGTGTGGGGGTGGACGAAAAACTGTTTTTT
15	.	TRBJ1-1	.	TRBV4-3	CASRKGQNLNTEAFF	TGCGCCAGCAGAAAAGGACAGAACCTGAACACTGAAGCTTTCTTT
12	.	TRBJ1-3	few	TRBV29-1	CSVPGSGNTIYF	TGCAGCGTTCCTGGCTCTGGAAACACCATATATTTT
14	TRBD1	TRBJ2-7	.	TRBV2	CASSGGTGGYEQYF	TGTGCCAGCAGTGGCGGGACAGGGGGCTACGAGCAGTACTTC
15	.	TRBJ2-1	.	TRBV29-1	CSVEASGLLWDEQFF	TGCAGCGTTGAGGCGTCGGGACTCCTGTGGGATGAGCAGTTCTTC
13	.	TRBJ1-2	.	TRBV5-1	CASSSETSIGYTF	TGCGCCAGCAGCTCTGAGACCAGTATCGGCTACACCTTC
16	.	TRBJ2-6	.	TRBV19	CASSRLSASGANVLTF	TGTGCCAGTAGTAGACTATCAGCCTCTGGGGCCAACGTCCTGACTTTC
16	.	TRBJ2-6	.	TRBV18	CASSPPTAAGANVLTF	TGTGCCAGCTCACCACCGACGGCCGCTGGGGCCAACGTCCTGACTTTC
15	TRBD1	TRBJ1-2	few	TRBV15	CATSDGTGGGYGYTF	TGTGCCACCAGCGATGGGACAGGGGGCGGTTATGGCTACACCTTC
16	.	TRBJ2-3	.	TRBV25-1	CASSELTESSTDTQYF	TGTGCCAGCAGTGAATTAACAGAGAGTAGCACAGATACGCAGTATTTT
13	.	TRBJ1-5	few	TRBV6-4	CASSYGGNQPQHF	TGTGCCAGCAGTTATGGGGGCAATCAGCCCCAGCATTTT
15	.	TRBJ2-2	.	TRBV11-3	CASSSLRGRTGELFF	TGTGCCAGCAGCTCACTTAGGGGTCGGACCGGGGAGCTGTTTTTT
13	.	TRBJ2-7	.	TRBV6-1	CASNVEGPTEQYF	TGTGCCAGCAATGTGGAGGGACCAACGGAGCAGTACTTC
16	TRBD1	TRBJ1-6	.	TRBV5-4	CASSLDRSSYNSPLHF	TGTGCCAGCAGCCTGGACAGGAGCTCCTATAATTCACCCCTCCACTTT
15	.	TRBJ2-6	.	TRBV5-1	CASSLANSGANVLTF	TGCGCCAGCAGCTTGGCCAACTCTGGGGCCAACGTCCTGACTTTC
20	TRBD2	TRBJ2-1	.	TRBV4-1	CASSQDGEWVAGVFETEQFF	TGCGCCAGCAGCCAAGATGGGGAGTGGGTAGCGGGAGTATTTGAAACGGAGCAGTTCTTC
18	TRBD1	TRBJ2-7	.	TRBV5-5	CASRTETTDRASSYEQYF	TGTGCCAGCAGGACGGAAACCACAGACAGGGCTAGTTCCTACGAGCAGTACTTC
15	TRBD1	TRBJ2-1	few	TRBV2	CASSSRQGAYNEQFF	TGTGCCAGCAGTTCTAGACAGGGGGCCTACAATGAGCAGTTCTTC